Shown below are 24 T cell receptor beta chains from a single sample sequenced in a study of human T cells and chemical hapten exposure (dated by TCRdb to 2020 to 2022). The intended sense of this specimen's time point label: patch test 2, 6 weeks after DPC sensitization. The treatment or condition label of this sample denotes: therapeutic diphenylcyclopropenone sensitization with weekly scalp DPC. Total RNA was isolated from unfractionated whole blood collected in Tempus Blood RNA tubes. The library came from RACE. TCRdb lists the instrument as NextSeq 500. TCRdb trimmed public reads at Q25 via fastp, called clones via MiXCR and kept in-frame beta chains. Each CDR3 protein appears once, grouped with its most common genes and DNA. The sample contains 35,000 to 55,000 distinct CDR3 sequences, 8.5% to 10% of them found a single time. 13% to 15% of the sample rests with the top ten. The sample in question was whole blood, obtained in connection with sensitization to the hapten diphenylcyclopropenone (DPC). The origin of the receptors is a woman aged 25 to 39 with alopecia areata. Some clones in this sample may be carry-over from other donors' samples.

The chain is built from TRBV7-3 and TRBJ1-1, with D unclear. With 2 bases removed from V and 3 bases from J, the gap between germline ends came to 13 bases. This CDR3 region has 15 residues. CDR1 is SGHTA and CDR2 is FQGTGA in the germline V gene. The CDR3 loop reads CASSLDSLQDTEAFF. CDR3 in DNA: TGTGCCAGCAGCTTAGACTCACTTCAGGACACTGAAGCTTTCTTT.

This clonotype was observed at least ten times. CDR3: CAWSVLGRGPERGNQPQHF. The CDR3 region has the DNA TGTGCCTGGAGTGTATTAGGCAGGGGGCCAGAGCGGGGCAATCAGCCCCAGCATTTT. The chain joins TRBV30 to TRBJ1-5; 8 bases fit TRBD1. CDR3 length: 19 amino acids. V lost 0 bases, J lost 2 bases, and 15 bases stayed unmatched. The germline CDR1 and CDR2 sequences are GTSNPN and SVGIG (reference sequence).

This clonotype occurred a few times. V and J are TRBV5-4 and TRBJ2-7, with TRBD1 matching over 7 bases. V was pared by 3 bases and J by 4 bases, with 10 bases of the junction left unmatched. The CDR3 consists of 15 residues. Per the germline V gene, CDR1 is SGHNT and CDR2 is YYREEE (reference sequence). The CDR3 sequence: CASSYQLGQKYEQYF. The DNA of the CDR3 is TGTGCCAGCAGCTATCAGTTGGGACAGAAGTACGAGCAGTACTTC.

This clonotype was counted many times. CDR3 sequence: CASTSSLRDSLLGQPQHF. In DNA form, the CDR3 reads TGTGCCAGCACCAGCTCGCTCCGGGACTCCTTACTGGGTCAGCCCCAGCATTTT. The V gene is TRBV28, the J gene TRBJ1-5, with D maybe TRBD1 (5 bases). The germline CDR1 and CDR2 sequences are MDHEN and SYDVKM. The CDR3 has 18 residues. Trimming removed 7 bases from V and 6 bases from J, with 28 bases in between.

This clonotype showed up many times. This chain connects TRBV9 to TRBJ2-7; 10 bases are a match to TRBD1. Per the germline V gene, CDR1 is SGDLS and CDR2 is YYNGEE. V trimming: 2 bases; J trimming: 2 bases; junction bases outside the gene matches: 1. The CDR3 covers 14 residues. The CDR3 loop reads CASSVGQGAYEQYF. CDR3 coding DNA: TGTGCCAGCAGCGTCGGACAGGGGGCCTACGAGCAGTACTTC.

This clonotype was detected a few times. The chain couples TRBV28 to TRBJ2-1; tentative D call: TRBD2 (5 bases). Trimming removed 2 bases at V and 5 bases at J, with 10 bases between. The CDR3 totals 14 residues. The germline V gene has CDR1 MDHEN and CDR2 SYDVKM. CDR3 sequence reads: CASSLEGWDNEQFF. DNA of the CDR3: TGTGCCAGCAGTTTAGAGGGCTGGGACAATGAGCAGTTCTTC. The whole variable domain, remainder taken from reference TRBV28 and TRBJ2-1, is DVKVTQSSRYLVKRTGEKVFLECVQDMDHENMFWYRQDPGLGLRLIYFSYDVKMKEKGDIPEGYSVSREKKERFSLILESASTNQTSMYLCASSLEGWDNEQFFGPGTRLTVL.

The chain links TRBV29-1 to TRBJ2-5, with D perhaps matching TRBD1 or TRBD2 (5 bases each). With 8 bases removed from V and 5 bases from J, the gap between germline ends came to 18 bases. The CDR3 sequence is 13 residues long. In germline, CDR1 is SQVTM, CDR2 ANQGSEA. Here the CDR3 reads CSLKTTGTETQYF. CDR3 nucleotides: TGCAGCCTTAAAACCACGGGGACGGAGACCCAGTACTTC.

The chain has TRBV29-1 and TRBJ2-1; TRBD1 might be the D (6 bases). The CDR3 totals 12 residues. Trimming removed 4 bases at V and 9 bases at J, with 13 bases between. Germline CDR1 SQVTM, CDR2 ANQGSEA. CDR3 nucleotides: TGCAGCGTTGGAGGACAGTCGGGTGAGCAGTTCTTC. Its protein is CSVGGQSGEQFF.

This chain connects TRBV15 to TRBJ1-2; the D is unclear. Trimming left V 0 bases short and J 4 bases short, with 12 bases between. From germline, CDR1 is LNHNV and CDR2 YYDKDF (reference sequence). This CDR3 has 15 residues. CDR3 sequence: CATSRDPRRAYGYTF. CDR3 DNA sequence: TGTGCCACCAGCAGAGATCCGCGGCGGGCCTATGGCTACACCTTC.

The J gene is TRBJ2-4, the V gene TRBV7-2, with TRBD1 identical over 8 bases. Germline lookup yields CDR1 SGHTA and CDR2 FQGNSA. Losses at the gene ends were 4 bases for V and 7 bases for J; bases not matched to a gene: 9. The length of the CDR3 is 15 residues. The CDR3 sequence: CASSSTQGDRNIQYF. CDR3 sequence (DNA): TGTGCCAGCAGCTCCACACAGGGGGATCGGAACATTCAGTACTTC.

This clonotype was seen at least ten times. This chain connects TRBV20-1 to TRBJ1-1; D is undetermined. CDR3 size: 13 residues. Per germline, CDR1 DFQATT and CDR2 SNEGSKA (reference sequence). V was trimmed by 1 base and J by 4 bases, leaving 10 bases between them. As DNA, the CDR3 is TGCAGTGCTAGAGTCGCAATTTTCACTGAAGCTTTCTTT. It translates to CSARVAIFTEAFF.

This clonotype appeared many times. This chain uses TRBV28 with TRBJ2-7; 9 nucleotides line up with TRBD1. The germline V gene encodes CDR1 MDHEN and CDR2 SYDVKM. The J segment lost 5 bases and the V segment lost 5 bases, leaving 4 bases of the junction unmatched. CDR3 length: 13 residues. The CDR3 region is CASSTQGAHEQYF. For the CDR3, the DNA is TGTGCCAGCAGTACACAGGGGGCCCACGAGCAGTACTTC.

This clonotype was recorded many times. This chain connects TRBV7-8 to TRBJ1-4; the D is unclear. Trimming removed 1 base from V and 3 bases from J, with 15 bases in between. The CDR3 is made up of 17 amino acids. Germline assignment: CDR1 SGHVS and CDR2 FQNEAQ. CDR3 in amino acids: CASSLGAGTRANEKLFF. As DNA, the CDR3 is TGTGCCAGCAGCTTAGGAGCCGGCACCCGGGCTAATGAAAAACTGTTTTTT.

This clonotype appeared many times. This chain connects TRBV28 to TRBJ2-2; 8 bases agree with TRBD1. CDR1 and CDR2 from the germline V gene are MDHEN and SYDVKM. With V trimmed by 5 bases and J by 6 bases, 11 bases remained unmatched. The CDR3 length is 16 residues. The CDR3 DNA reads as TGTGCCAGCAGTCTACCGGGACAGGTTCGCGCCGGGGAGCTGTTTTTT. It is translated as CASSLPGQVRAGELFF. Complete variable domain (other parts from reference TRBV28 and TRBJ2-2): DVKVTQSSRYLVKRTGEKVFLECVQDMDHENMFWYRQDPGLGLRLIYFSYDVKMKEKGDIPEGYSVSREKKERFSLILESASTNQTSMYLCASSLPGQVRAGELFFGEGSRLTVL.

This clonotype was counted many times. CDR3 bases: TGCGCCAGCAGCCAAGAAGGACGAGGGGGGGAAAAACTGTTTTTT. This gives the protein CASSQEGRGGEKLFF. The rearrangement uses TRBV4-1 and TRBJ1-4; TRBD1 is a possible D gene (6 bases). V lost 0 bases, J lost 8 bases, and 13 bases lay in between. Per germline, CDR1 MGHRA and CDR2 YSYEKL. The CDR3 contains 15 residues.

This rearrangement joins TRBV7-8 to TRBJ2-3; 8 bases fit TRBD2. V was clipped by 3 bases and J by 2 bases; unmatched bases: 10. Per the germline V gene, CDR1 is SGHVS and CDR2 is FQNEAQ. The CDR3 is 17 residues long. The CDR3 loop reads CASSFRRAGGYTDTQYF. CDR3 DNA: TGTGCCAGCAGCTTCCGCCGGGCGGGGGGATACACAGATACGCAGTATTTT.

In the case of this clonotype: A single base separates this from a much larger clone, so it may be a read error. The chain combines TRBV28 with TRBJ1-4, with D possibly matching TRBD1 (6 bases). The CDR3 spans 14 residues. V dropped 6 bases and J dropped 2 bases, with 10 bases sitting between them. Germline CDR1 and CDR2: MDHEN and SYDVKM. As DNA, the CDR3 is TGTGCCAGCAGACGTCAGGGGACTAATGAAAAACTGTTTTTT. It encodes CASRRQGTNEKLFF.

The sample holds many counts of this clonotype. The chain recombines TRBV4-1 with TRBJ2-3, with 11 bases fitting TRBD2. Germline assignment: CDR1 MGHRA and CDR2 YSYEKL. Germline trimming cut 1 base from V and 2 bases from J; bases unmatched to any gene: 5. The CDR3 sequence is 17 residues long. The CDR3 region has the DNA TGCGCCAGCAGCCAAGGTCCTAGCGGGGGGTTCACAGATACGCAGTATTTT. Its protein product is CASSQGPSGGFTDTQYF.

This clonotype was detected only a few times. Here the CDR3 reads CASSSQGPPDTQYF. Written as DNA, the CDR3 is TGCGCCAGCAGCTCACAGGGTCCGCCAGATACGCAGTATTTT. J is TRBJ2-3 and V is TRBV5-1, with a tentative D call TRBD1 (6 bases). CDR3 length: 14 amino acids. Germline loops: CDR1 SGHRS, CDR2 YFSETQ. Trimming took 3 bases from V and 4 from J, leaving 12 bases between them.

This clonotype was seen just once. This chain connects TRBV7-2 to TRBJ2-3; 7 bases are shared with TRBD1. The CDR3 has 14 residues. Germline trimming cut 9 bases from V and 2 bases from J; bases unmatched to any gene: 8. Germline loops: CDR1 SGHTA, CDR2 FQGNSA. The CDR3 is CASRKGQNTDTQYF. CDR3 nucleotides: TGTGCCAGTCGAAAGGGACAGAACACAGATACGCAGTATTTT.

Many counts were recorded for this clonotype. V usage is TRBV19 and J usage is TRBJ1-2; possibly TRBD1 for D (6 bases). Germline V gives CDR1 LNHDA, CDR2 SQIVND (reference sequence). Between the trimmed V and J ends, which lost 5 bases and 7 bases, there was a span of 20 bases. This CDR3 is 15 amino acids long. The CDR3 protein is CASSLIPSRDTGYTF. The CDR3 DNA reads as TGTGCCAGTAGTCTCATACCAAGCCGGGACACTGGCTACACCTTC.

J is TRBJ2-7 and V is TRBV7-6; 8 nucleotides align to TRBD1. Trimming at V came to 0 bases and at J to 4 bases, leaving 5 bases not matched to a gene. Germline values: CDR1 SGHVS, CDR2 FNYEAQ. The CDR3 covers 15 residues. CDR3 in amino acids: CASSLATGDFYEQYF. In DNA form, the CDR3 reads TGTGCCAGCAGCTTAGCGACAGGGGATTTTTACGAGCAGTACTTC.

This sequence joins TRBV28 and TRBJ2-7; TRBD2 might be the D (6 bases). The CDR3 totals 14 residues. Germline assignment: CDR1 MDHEN and CDR2 SYDVKM. Trimming cost V 3 bases and J 3 bases, with 12 bases left between them. As DNA, the CDR3 is TGTGCCAGCAGTTTCGGGGGTGATGGCTACGAGCAGTACTTC. Its protein product is CASSFGGDGYEQYF.

The sample holds many counts of this clonotype. The V call is TRBV7-2, the J call TRBJ1-1; 7 bases match TRBD1. Germline V gene lookup returns CDR1 SGHTA and CDR2 FQGNSA. The V and J ends lost 5 bases and 1 base, in that order; junction bases with no gene match: 7. The CDR3 has 15 residues. This CDR3 reads CASSTDRVKNTEAFF. The DNA for the CDR3 is TGTGCCAGCAGCACCGACAGGGTTAAGAACACTGAAGCTTTCTTT.